This is a list of T cell receptor beta chains from one sample in a study of blood T cell repertoires in COVID-19. Some clones are missing from TCRdb's copy, which holds only in-frame ones; the method was immunoSEQ multiplex PCR. Altogether 150,000 or so clones are present, about 84% being singletons, with the ten largest covering roughly 5%. Sequenced: PBMCs or T cells enriched from blood (not recorded which). The receptor source for this set is a woman between 40 and 50 years old with acute COVID-19. Each CDR3 is given with its conserved first and last residue. A D gene is named only where the DNA matches it firmly. Clone size is stated in some rows and not others, as once, few, many or a class when expanded.

clone_size,d_call,v_call,j_call,cdr3_nt,cdr3_aa
.,TRBD2,TRBV19,TRBJ2-5,TGTGCCAGTAGTCGGACTAGCGGGAGTGGGGAGACCCAGTACTTC,CASSRTSGSGETQYF
.,TRBD1,TRBV19,TRBJ2-2,TGTGCCAGTAGTTTCCGGGGACAGGGCCCCGGGGAGCTGTTTTTT,CASSFRGQGPGELFF
few,TRBD2,TRBV4-1,TRBJ2-1,TGCGCCAGCAGCCGAAGACTAGCGGGATTTCAAAGCGATGAGCAGTTCTTC,CASSRRLAGFQSDEQFF
.,TRBD2,TRBV5-1,TRBJ2-1,TGCGCCAGCAGCTCTGGGACTAGCAGCACCCATCAGTTCTTC,CASSSGTSSTHQFF
.,.,TRBV7-9,TRBJ2-7,TGTGCCAGCAGCTTAGCGCAACTGACTAGCTCCTACGAGCAGTACTTC,CASSLAQLTSSYEQYF
.,.,TRBV5-4,TRBJ2-2,TGTGCCAGCAGTTCTTACCGGTCGAACACCGGGGAGCTGTTTTTT,CASSSYRSNTGELFF
.,TRBD1,TRBV6-5,TRBJ1-5,TGTGCCGTAACAACAGGGGGCAATCAGCCCCAGCATTTT,CAVTTGGNQPQHF
.,TRBD1,TRBV5-6,TRBJ2-3,TGTGCCAGCAGCCCGACCGGGACAGGGATGGGAGATACGCAGTATTTT,CASSPTGTGMGDTQYF
.,.,TRBV5-1,TRBJ2-2,TGCGCCAGCAGCTCAACCGGGACTGCGAACACCGGGGAGCTGTTTTTT,CASSSTGTANTGELFF
.,TRBD1,TRBV19,TRBJ1-5,TGTGCCAGTAACACAGGGGAGAGCAATCAGCCCCAGCATTTT,CASNTGESNQPQHF
.,TRBD2,TRBV4-2,TRBJ2-1,TGTGCCAGCAGCCAAGATCTAGCGGGGTACAATGAGCAGTTCTTC,CASSQDLAGYNEQFF
.,.,TRBV27,TRBJ2-2,TGTGCCAGCAGACCGAGCGGCCCCCTGAACACCGGGGAGCTGTTTTTT,CASRPSGPLNTGELFF
.,.,TRBV4-2,TRBJ1-3,TGTGCCAGCAGCCAAGACTTGGCCAGGGGTGTGAGAAACACCATATATTTT,CASSQDLARGVRNTIYF
.,.,TRBV18,TRBJ2-1,TGTGCCAGCTCACCCCAAAGGGGAGGCTACAATGAGCAGTTCTTC,CASSPQRGGYNEQFF
once,.,TRBV12-5,TRBJ2-3,TGTGCTAGTGGTTTGGTCGGCACAGATACGCAGTATTTT,CASGLVGTDTQYF
.,.,TRBV5-1,TRBJ1-4,TGCGCCAGCAGCTTGGCCGGGTACACCTCAATTGCAACTAATGAAAAACTGTTTTTT,CASSLAGYTSIATNEKLFF
few,TRBD2,TRBV6-5,TRBJ2-1,TGTGCCAGCAGCCGGGGACTAGCGGGAGCTAATGAGCAGTTCTTC,CASSRGLAGANEQFF
.,TRBD2,TRBV5-1,TRBJ2-7,TGCGCCAGCAGGGGACTAGCGGGAGCCAACGAGCAGTACTTC,CASRGLAGANEQYF
once,.,TRBV7-2,TRBJ2-2,TGTGCCAGCAGCTTATTAACAGTCGCGAACACCGGGGAGCTGTTTTTT,CASSLLTVANTGELFF
.,.,TRBV6-1,TRBJ2-1,TGTGCCAGCAGTGTCCTGGGGGACTTCTCCTACAATGAGCAGTTCTTC,CASSVLGDFSYNEQFF
.,.,TRBV5-1,TRBJ1-2,TGCGCCAGCAGCACCTCACTAACGGGCTATGGCTACACCTTC,CASSTSLTGYGYTF
.,TRBD1,TRBV27,TRBJ1-2,TGTGCCAGCAGGGCTACAGGGGGTAGAGGCTACACCTTC,CASRATGGRGYTF
.,.,TRBV19,TRBJ2-7,TGTGACCCGGCCTACGAGCAGTACTTC,CDPAYEQYF
.,.,TRBV27,TRBJ1-1,TGTGCCAGCAGGGGAGATAGGGGGTTTATGGACACTGAAGCTTTCTTT,CASRGDRGFMDTEAFF
few,TRBD1,TRBV19,TRBJ1-1,TGTGCCAGTAGTCCGGACAGGGGTCGGACTGAAGCTTTCTTT,CASSPDRGRTEAFF
.,.,TRBV7-8,TRBJ2-5,TGTGCCAGCAGCTTTACGGGTAGGGAGACCCAGTACTTC,CASSFTGRETQYF
few,TRBD2,TRBV5-1,TRBJ2-3,TGCGCCAGCAGCGAGCGGGAGGTGGATACGCAGTATTTT,CASSEREVDTQYF
few,TRBD1,TRBV4-2,TRBJ2-6,TGTGCCAGCAGCCAAGAAGGACGACAGGGGGCGAGAGGGGCCAACGTCCTGACTTTC,CASSQEGRQGARGANVLTF
.,TRBD2,TRBV2,TRBJ2-7,TGTGCCAGCTCTGAAAACCCGCGGGGGTACGAGCAGTACTTC,CASSENPRGYEQYF
.,.,TRBV6-6,TRBJ1-3,TGTGCCAGCAGTCTACTACCGCCCTTCACCTCCGGAAACACCATATATTTT,CASSLLPPFTSGNTIYF
.,.,TRBV6-1,TRBJ1-3,TGTGCCAGCAGTGAAGTATTAGGGGCTGGAAACACCATATATTTT,CASSEVLGAGNTIYF
few,TRBD2,TRBV7-9,TRBJ2-3,TGTGCCAGCAGCTTAACTAGCGGGGCTAGCACAGATACGCAGTATTTT,CASSLTSGASTDTQYF
once,TRBD2,TRBV27,TRBJ2-3,TGTGCCAGCAGTTTCGTGACTAGCGCCTACACAGATACGCAGTATTTT,CASSFVTSAYTDTQYF
.,.,TRBV15,TRBJ2-5,TGTGCCACCAGCAGGGTGCGGGAGACCCAGTACTTC,CATSRVRETQYF
.,.,TRBV5-1,TRBJ1-2,TGCGCCAGCAGGGCCAGGGTCGATGCAGGGTATGGCTACACCTTC,CASRARVDAGYGYTF
.,.,TRBV18,TRBJ1-1,TGTGCCAGCTCCTCAGGTGCGATCACTGAAGCTTTCTTT,CASSSGAITEAFF
.,TRBD1,TRBV3-1/TRBV3-2,TRBJ2-5,TGTGCCAGCAGCCCACGACAGGGGTTAGGGGAGACCCAGTACTTC,CASSPRQGLGETQYF
once,.,TRBV5-1,TRBJ2-5,TGCGCCAGCAGCTTGGCCCGAGAGGACCAGTACTTC,CASSLAREDQYF